This T cell receptor (beta chain) was profiled in a study of graft-versus-host responses after intestinal transplantation. About the research overall: Tacrolimus and steroids were given for three to four years to all recipients after anti-thymocyte globulin induction.

General study results and limits: Present in recipient marrow, GvH clones included some that appeared first in ileum or blood. Subjects displaying graft-donor T cell macrochimerism possessed elevated graft-versus-host to host-versus-graft clonal ratios inside allografts.

Responders (roughly 200,000, CFSE-labeled) were co-plated with roughly 200,000 irradiated, violet-dye-labeled stimulators. The CDR3 length is 19 residues. Germline CDR1 and CDR2: LGHNA and YSLEER. Trimming removed 0 bases from V and 0 bases from J, with 18 bases in between. This table comes from immunoSEQ multiplex PCR, and its TCRdb copy is limited to in-frame clones, with some not included. The sample records tens of thousands of clones, about 45% being singletons. This material consisted of alloreactive CD8+ T cells from a mixed lymphocyte reaction culture, taken before transplantation. Noted subset: CFSE-low proliferating T cells sorted from approximately six-day pre-transplant mixed lymphocyte reaction (GvH or HvG direction). V and J are TRBV4-3 and TRBJ1-5, with a possible D match to TRBD1 (6 bases). This clonotype originated in a human patient who was an organ donor for intestinal transplantation. DNA of the CDR3: TGCGCCAGCAGCCAAGATCCGTTTTTAGGACAGTATAGCAATCAGCCCCAGCATTTT. Its translation: CASSQDPFLGQYSNQPQHF.